This TCR beta chain was captured in a study of cytomegalovirus exposure and HLA in healthy donors. The V end was cut by 6 bases, the J end by 0 bases, with 9 bases between. This CDR3 has 14 residues. Germline V CDR1 and CDR2: SQVTM, ANQGSEA. Measured with immunoSEQ multiplex PCR; TCRdb has only the in-frame clones, and not every one. The sample shows over 100,000 clones, roughly 88% of them seen only once. The V and J genes are TRBV29-1 and TRBJ2-6, with D maybe TRBD2 (6 bases). This TCR derives from a young woman in good health and CMV-seropositive. Input material: PBMCs. This CDR3 reads CSVEGNSGANVLTF. CDR3 bases: TGCAGCGTGGAGGGAAACTCTGGGGCCAACGTCCTGACTTTC. Drawing the rest from reference TRBV29-1 and TRBJ2-6, the complete variable domain is SAVISQKPSRDICQRGTSLTIQCQVDSQVTMMFWYRQQPGQSLTLIATANQGSEATYESGFVIDKFPISRPNLTFSTLTVSNMSPEDSSIYLCSVEGNSGANVLTFGAGSRLTVL.